These T cell receptor beta chains were read from a single sample in a study of molecular identifiers for immune sequencing clone quantification. Each CDR3 protein gets one entry after TCRdb re-called the PCR reads with MiXCR. The sample yields approximately 500,000 distinct CDR3 sequences, approximately 25% seen once. The source material was naive CD8+ T cells from blood, with Jurkat cell RNA spiked in. The receptors originated from a human donor in good health. Some libraries in this study had Jurkat cell RNA spiked in. CDR3s include the opening cysteine and the closing phenylalanine or tryptophan. D genes are given only for firm matches. Size is stated for part of the rows, as once, few or many counts, or as a class when the clone is expanded.

CASSARGTPITYEQYF,many,-,16,TRBV25-1
CASSQVAGAETRYF,-,TRBD2,14,TRBV3-1
CASSPGIEPQHF,-,-,12,TRBV18
CASSSGTGVFDGQYF,many,TRBD1,15,TRBV5-1
CSARGTTIKNTEAFF,many,-,15,TRBV20-1
CAWNRGRTYNEQFF,few,TRBD1,14,TRBV30
CASSLLDDTQYF,many,-,12,TRBV7-9
CASSPPWDEQYF,many,-,12,TRBV7-2
CASSQGMRSGTGSPLHF,-,-,17,TRBV3-1
CASSMTSGVADTQYF,many,TRBD2,15,TRBV2
CASSFGQGAYGQYF,-,TRBD1,14,TRBV5-1
CAWTSGGAVTDTQYF,few,TRBD2,15,TRBV30
CASSIGYSTDTQYF,-,-,14,TRBV19